This entry features one TCR beta chain sequence. As yet, its antigen is unknown. Trimming cost V 3 bases and J 2 bases; bases outside gene matches: 4. This CDR3 comprises 15 residues. Germline CDR1 reads SGHVS; CDR2 reads FQNEAQ. These data come from a study of OX40 agonist ivuxolimab in advanced cancers. Study-wide context: Every 2 weeks, ivuxolimab was infused into the patients intravenously at between 0.01 and 10 mg/kg.

Here immunoSEQ multiplex PCR was the method, and the copy in TCRdb shows in-frame clones only, minus some. The sample comprises roughly 60,000 clones, about 86% of which are singletons, and 2% to 2.5% rests with the top ten. General study findings and limits: Partial responders dosed at 0.1-3.0 mg/kg displayed clonal expansion ranking among the lowest. The investigators did not determine what antigen specificity the expanded peripheral T cells had. CD8+ T cells averaged more expanded clones than CD4+.

This receptor was obtained from an adult with an advanced solid tumor such as melanoma, head and neck, liver or kidney cancer. The sequenced sample was CD4+ or CD8+ T cells sorted from blood, obtained in a trial of the OX40 agonist ivuxolimab. The chain is built from TRBV7-8 and TRBJ1-1; 9 nucleotides match TRBD1. CDR3 bases: TGTGCCAGCAGCTTCGGGACAGGGATCAACACTGAAGCTTTCTTT. The encoded protein is CASSFGTGINTEAFF.